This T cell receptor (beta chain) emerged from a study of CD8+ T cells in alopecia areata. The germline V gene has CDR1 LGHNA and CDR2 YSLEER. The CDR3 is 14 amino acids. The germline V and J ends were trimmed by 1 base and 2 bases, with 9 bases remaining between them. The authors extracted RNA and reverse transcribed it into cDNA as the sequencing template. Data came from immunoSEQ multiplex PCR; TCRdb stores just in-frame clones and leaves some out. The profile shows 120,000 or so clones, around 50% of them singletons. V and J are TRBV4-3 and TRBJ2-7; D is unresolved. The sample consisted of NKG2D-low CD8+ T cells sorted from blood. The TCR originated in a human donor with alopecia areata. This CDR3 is CASSQGAAPYEQYF. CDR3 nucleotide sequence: TGCGCCAGCAGCCAAGGGGCGGCACCCTACGAGCAGTACTTC.